This TCR beta chain comes out of a study of blood T cell repertoires in COVID-19. Germline CDR1 and CDR2: SGHVS and FQNEAQ. Trimming left V 1 base short and J 0 bases short, with 9 bases between. The CDR3 runs 15 residues. Per the original data handling: The authors estimated nucleated cell counts from reference gene primer amplification. TCRdb's table, derived via immunoSEQ multiplex PCR, lists solely in-frame clones and lacks some. The DNA gave D and trimming, while V, J and clone size come from that table. The sample shows about 380,000 clones, more than 70% of them seen only once. Recruitment covered roughly 22 US areas and drew participants whose ages spanned about 18 to 100 years. Assignments of participants to cohorts depended upon their own reported clinical history. Recovered participants had two consecutive negative NP/OP PCR tests, healthcare professional clearance, or symptom resolution.

The clonotype originates from a woman aged 18-29 years who had recovered from COVID-19. What was sequenced was PBMCs or T cells enriched from blood (not recorded which). This sequence joins TRBV7-8 and TRBJ1-1; D is uncertain. This CDR3 reads CASSLEADLNTEAFF. CDR3 sequence (DNA): TGTGCCAGCAGCTTAGAAGCGGACTTGAACACTGAAGCTTTCTTT.